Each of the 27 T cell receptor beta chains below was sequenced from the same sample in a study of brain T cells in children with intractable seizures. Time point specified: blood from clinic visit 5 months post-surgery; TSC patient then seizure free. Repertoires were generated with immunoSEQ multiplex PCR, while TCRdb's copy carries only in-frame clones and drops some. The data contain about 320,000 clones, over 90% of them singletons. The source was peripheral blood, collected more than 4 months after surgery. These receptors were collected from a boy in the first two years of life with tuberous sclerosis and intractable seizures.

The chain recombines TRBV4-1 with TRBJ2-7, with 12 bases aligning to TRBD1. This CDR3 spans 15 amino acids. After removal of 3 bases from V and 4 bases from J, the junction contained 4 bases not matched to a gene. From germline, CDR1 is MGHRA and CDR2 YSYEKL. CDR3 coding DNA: TGCGCCAGCAGCCAGGGGGACAGGGGGCTTTACGAGCAGTACTTC. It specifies CASSQGDRGLYEQYF.

The CDR3 nucleotides read TGCGCCAGCGGGGGACTAGCGGGGAACACCGGGGAGCTGTTTTTT. Its translation: CASGGLAGNTGELFF. This chain joins TRBV4-1 and TRBJ2-2; 12 bases match TRBD2. Germline CDR1 reads MGHRA; CDR2 reads YSYEKL. V was pared by 8 bases and J by 1 base, with 2 bases of the junction left unmatched. There are 15 residues in the CDR3.

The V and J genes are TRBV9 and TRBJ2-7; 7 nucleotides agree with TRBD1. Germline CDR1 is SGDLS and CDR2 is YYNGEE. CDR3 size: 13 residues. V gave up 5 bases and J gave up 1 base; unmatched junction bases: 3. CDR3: CASRETGSYEQYF. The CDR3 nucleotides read TGTGCCAGCAGGGAGACAGGGTCCTACGAGCAGTACTTC. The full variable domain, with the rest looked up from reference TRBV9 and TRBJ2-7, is DSGVTQTPKHLITATGQRVTLRCSPRSGDLSVYWYQQSLDQGLQFLIQYYNGEERAKGNILERFSAQQFPDLHSELNLSSLELGDSALYFCASRETGSYEQYFGPGTRLTVT.

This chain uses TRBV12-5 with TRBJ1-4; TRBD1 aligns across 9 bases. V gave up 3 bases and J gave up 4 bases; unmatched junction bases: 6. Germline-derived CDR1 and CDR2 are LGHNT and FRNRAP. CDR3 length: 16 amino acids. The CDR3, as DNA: TGTGCTAGTGGTTTACCCGGACAGGGGAATAATGAAAAACTGTTTTTT. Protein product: CASGLPGQGNNEKLFF. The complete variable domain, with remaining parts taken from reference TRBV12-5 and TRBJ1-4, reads DARVTQTPRHKVTEMGQEVTMRCQPILGHNTVFWYRQTMMQGLELLAYFRNRAPLDDSGMPKDRFSAEMPDATLATLKIQPSEPRDSAVYFCASGLPGQGNNEKLFFGSGTQLSVL.

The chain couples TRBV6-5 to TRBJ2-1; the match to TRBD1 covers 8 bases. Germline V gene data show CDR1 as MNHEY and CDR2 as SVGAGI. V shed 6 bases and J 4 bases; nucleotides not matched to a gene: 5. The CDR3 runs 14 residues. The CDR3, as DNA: TGTGCCAGCAGACCGGGACAGGTTTACAATGAGCAGTTCTTC. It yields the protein CASRPGQVYNEQFF.

The CDR3 sequence is CAISDSLSYNEQFF. The CDR3 nucleotides read TGTGCCATCAGTGACTCTCTATCTTACAATGAGCAGTTCTTC. This chain uses TRBV10-3 with TRBJ2-1; no definite D call. CDR3 length: 14 amino acids. Trimming shortened V by 3 bases and J by 4 bases, and 10 bases separated the two germline ends. CDR1 ENHRY and CDR2 SYGVKD come from the germline V gene.

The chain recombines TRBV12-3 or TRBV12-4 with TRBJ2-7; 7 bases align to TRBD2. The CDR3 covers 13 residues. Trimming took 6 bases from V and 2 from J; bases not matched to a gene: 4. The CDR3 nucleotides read TGTGCCAGCAGCCCCGGGACTACCTACGAGCAGTACTTC. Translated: CASSPGTTYEQYF.

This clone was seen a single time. CDR3 loop: CASSIELAGGPEQFF. CDR3 DNA sequence: TGTGCCAGTAGTATAGAACTAGCGGGAGGGCCTGAGCAGTTCTTC. This chain joins TRBV19 and TRBJ2-1, with 13 bases identical to TRBD2. Germline V CDR1 and CDR2: LNHDA, SQIVND (reference sequence). The CDR3 length is 15 residues. Losses at the gene ends were 0 bases for V and 9 bases for J; bases not matched to a gene: 2.

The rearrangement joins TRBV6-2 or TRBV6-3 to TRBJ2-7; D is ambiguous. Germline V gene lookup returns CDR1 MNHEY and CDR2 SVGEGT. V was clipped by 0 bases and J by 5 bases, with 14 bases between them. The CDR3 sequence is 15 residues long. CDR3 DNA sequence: TGTGCCAGCAGTTACTCGAAAACGCCAATGAACGAGCAGTACTTC. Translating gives CASSYSKTPMNEQYF.

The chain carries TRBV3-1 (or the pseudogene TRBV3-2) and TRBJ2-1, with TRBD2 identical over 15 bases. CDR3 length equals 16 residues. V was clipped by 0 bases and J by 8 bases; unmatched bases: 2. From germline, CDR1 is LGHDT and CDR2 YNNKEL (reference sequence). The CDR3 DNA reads TGTGCCAGCAGCCAAGAAGGACTAGCGGGGGGGCATGAGCAGTTCTTC. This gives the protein CASSQEGLAGGHEQFF.

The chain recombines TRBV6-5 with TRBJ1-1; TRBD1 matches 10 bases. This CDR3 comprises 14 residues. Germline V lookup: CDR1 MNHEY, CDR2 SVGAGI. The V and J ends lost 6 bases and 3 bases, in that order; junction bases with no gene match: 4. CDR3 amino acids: CASRRTGGDTEAFF. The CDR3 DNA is TGTGCCAGCAGACGGACAGGGGGGGACACTGAAGCTTTCTTT.

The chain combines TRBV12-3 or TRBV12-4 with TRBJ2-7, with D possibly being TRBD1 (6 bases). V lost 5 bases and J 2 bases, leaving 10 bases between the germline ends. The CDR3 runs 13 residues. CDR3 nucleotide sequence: TGTGCCAGCAGTCCTGGACAGCCCTACGAGCAGTACTTC. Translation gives CASSPGQPYEQYF.

The CDR3, as DNA: TGCGCCAGCAGCTTGGGTGGGACAGGGGATACCTATGGCTACACCTTC. As protein: CASSLGGTGDTYGYTF. This chain uses TRBV5-1 with TRBJ1-2, with 10 bases lining up with TRBD1. The CDR3 consists of 16 residues. With 0 bases clipped from V and 4 bases from J, the junction kept 6 bases outside the gene matches. Germline V gene sequence: CDR1 SGHRS, CDR2 YFSETQ.

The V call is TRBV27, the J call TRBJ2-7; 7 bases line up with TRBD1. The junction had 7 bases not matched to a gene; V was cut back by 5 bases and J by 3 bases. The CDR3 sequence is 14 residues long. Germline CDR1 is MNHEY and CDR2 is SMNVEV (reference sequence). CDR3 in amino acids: CASSQQGQFYEQYF. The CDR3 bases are TGTGCCAGCAGTCAACAGGGACAGTTCTACGAGCAGTACTTC.

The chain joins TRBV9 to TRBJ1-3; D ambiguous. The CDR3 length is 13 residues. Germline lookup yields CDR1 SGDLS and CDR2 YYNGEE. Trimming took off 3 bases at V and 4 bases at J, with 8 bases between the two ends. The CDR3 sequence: CASSARGGNTIYF. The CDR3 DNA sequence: TGTGCCAGCAGCGCGAGAGGGGGAAACACCATATATTTT. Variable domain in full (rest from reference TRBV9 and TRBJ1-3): DSGVTQTPKHLITATGQRVTLRCSPRSGDLSVYWYQQSLDQGLQFLIQYYNGEERAKGNILERFSAQQFPDLHSELNLSSLELGDSALYFCASSARGGNTIYFGEGSWLTVV.

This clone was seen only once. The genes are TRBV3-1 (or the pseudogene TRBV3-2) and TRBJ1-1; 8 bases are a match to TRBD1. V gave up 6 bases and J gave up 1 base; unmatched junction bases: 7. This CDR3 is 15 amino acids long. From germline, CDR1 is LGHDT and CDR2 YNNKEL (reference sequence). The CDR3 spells CASRQLGQGNTEAFF. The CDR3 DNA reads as TGTGCCAGCAGACAACTCGGACAGGGGAACACTGAAGCTTTCTTT.

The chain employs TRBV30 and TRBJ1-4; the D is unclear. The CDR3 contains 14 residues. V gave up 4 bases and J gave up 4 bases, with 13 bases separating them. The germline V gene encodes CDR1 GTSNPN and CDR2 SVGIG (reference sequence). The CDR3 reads CAWNRVGSNEKLFF. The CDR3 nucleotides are TGTGCCTGGAATCGAGTGGGTAGTAATGAAAAACTGTTTTTT.

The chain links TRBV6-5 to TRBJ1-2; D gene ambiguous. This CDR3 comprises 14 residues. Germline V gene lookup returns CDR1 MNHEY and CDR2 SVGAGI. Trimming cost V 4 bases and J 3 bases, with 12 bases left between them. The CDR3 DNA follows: TGTGCCAGCAGTTCCCCACCTGGGGACTATGGCTACACCTTC. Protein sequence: CASSSPPGDYGYTF.

CDR3 DNA sequence: TGTGCCAGCAGCTTTGTTAGGGGAAACATTCAGTACTTC. It encodes CASSFVRGNIQYF. The rearrangement uses TRBV5-6 and TRBJ2-4; a possible D gene is TRBD1 (5 bases). Germline loops: CDR1 SGHDT, CDR2 YYEEEE. This CDR3 comprises 13 residues. V lost 2 bases to trimming and J lost 6 bases, with 9 bases between them.

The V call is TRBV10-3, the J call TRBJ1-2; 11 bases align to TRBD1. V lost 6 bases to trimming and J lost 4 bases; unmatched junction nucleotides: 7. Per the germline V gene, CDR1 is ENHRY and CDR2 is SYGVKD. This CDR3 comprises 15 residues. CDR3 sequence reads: CAIRSGQGVLYGYTF. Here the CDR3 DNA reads TGTGCCATCAGGTCGGGACAGGGGGTTCTCTATGGCTACACCTTC.

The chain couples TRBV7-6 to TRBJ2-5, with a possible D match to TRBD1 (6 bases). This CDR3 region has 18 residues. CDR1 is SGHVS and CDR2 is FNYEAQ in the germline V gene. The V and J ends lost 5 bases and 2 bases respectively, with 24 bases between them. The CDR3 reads CASSTTWTDARTQETQYF. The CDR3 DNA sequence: TGTGCCAGCAGCACGACCTGGACAGACGCGAGAACACAAGAGACCCAGTACTTC.

The DNA for the CDR3 is TGTGCCAGCAGCCACCGGGACTCTTACGAGCAGTACTTC. Its translation: CASSHRDSYEQYF. The chain joins TRBV7-9 to TRBJ2-7, with D perhaps TRBD2 (6 bases). Trimming took 5 bases from V and 4 from J, leaving 12 bases between them. The V gene's germline CDR1 is SEHNR and CDR2 FQNEAQ (reference sequence). The CDR3 spans 13 residues.

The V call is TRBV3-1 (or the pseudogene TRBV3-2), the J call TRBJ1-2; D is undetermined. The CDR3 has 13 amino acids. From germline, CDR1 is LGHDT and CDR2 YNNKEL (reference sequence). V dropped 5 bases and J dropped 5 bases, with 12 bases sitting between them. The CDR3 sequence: CASSDRTGYGYTF. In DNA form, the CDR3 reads TGTGCCAGCAGCGACCGGACCGGTTATGGCTACACCTTC.

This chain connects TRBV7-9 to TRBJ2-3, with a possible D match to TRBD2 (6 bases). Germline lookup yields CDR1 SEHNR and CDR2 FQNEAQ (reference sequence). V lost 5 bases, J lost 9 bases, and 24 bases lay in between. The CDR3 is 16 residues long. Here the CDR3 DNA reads TGTGCCAGCAGCCCCCCCGGGACTCCCCTTCCTGAAACGCAGTATTTT. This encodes CASSPPGTPLPETQYF.

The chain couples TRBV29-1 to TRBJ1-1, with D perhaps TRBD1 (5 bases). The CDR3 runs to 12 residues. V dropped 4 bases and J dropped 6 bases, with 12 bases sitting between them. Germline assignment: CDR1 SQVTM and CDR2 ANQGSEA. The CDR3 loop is CSVADGGAEAFF. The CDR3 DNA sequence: TGCAGCGTTGCCGACGGAGGGGCTGAAGCTTTCTTT.

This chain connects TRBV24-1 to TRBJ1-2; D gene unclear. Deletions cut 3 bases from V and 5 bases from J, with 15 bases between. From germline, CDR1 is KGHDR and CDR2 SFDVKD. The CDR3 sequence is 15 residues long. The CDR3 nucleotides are TGTGCCACCAGTGATGCCGGGGATCGATCTTATGGCTACACCTTC. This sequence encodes CATSDAGDRSYGYTF.

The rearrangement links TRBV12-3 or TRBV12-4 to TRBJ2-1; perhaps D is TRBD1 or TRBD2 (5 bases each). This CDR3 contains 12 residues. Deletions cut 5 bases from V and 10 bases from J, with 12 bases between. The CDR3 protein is CASSPPWGEQFF. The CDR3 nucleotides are TGTGCCAGCAGTCCTCCCTGGGGGGAGCAGTTCTTC.